This TCR beta chain was identified in a study of T cell responses to AZD1222 COVID-19 vaccine. Of note for this clone: Its specificity is unknown.

Generated by immunoSEQ multiplex PCR, the TCRdb table keeps only in-frame clones and is missing some. Of 150,000 or so clones in the sample, approximately 94% were seen once. The CDR3 is 18 amino acids. Germline values: CDR1 LGHNT, CDR2 FRNRAP. Trimming took 0 bases from V and 4 from J, leaving 20 bases between them. Study-wide results and caveats: AZD1222 recipients seropositive at baseline numbered only five or six. A mostly white British donor set with more females was recruited, and clonal diversity was possibly underestimated. The study sampled repertoires only after the peak T cell response.

The sequence was collected from an adult who received the AZD1222 COVID-19 vaccine. Source: peripheral blood, taken 28 days after the second AZD1222 dose. This rearrangement joins TRBV12-5 to TRBJ2-3; tentatively, D is TRBD1 (6 bases). CDR3 nucleotide sequence: TGTGCTAGTGGTTTGGTAAGAACAGGGAGTATTGCTTCAGATACGCAGTATTTT. Its protein is CASGLVRTGSIASDTQYF.